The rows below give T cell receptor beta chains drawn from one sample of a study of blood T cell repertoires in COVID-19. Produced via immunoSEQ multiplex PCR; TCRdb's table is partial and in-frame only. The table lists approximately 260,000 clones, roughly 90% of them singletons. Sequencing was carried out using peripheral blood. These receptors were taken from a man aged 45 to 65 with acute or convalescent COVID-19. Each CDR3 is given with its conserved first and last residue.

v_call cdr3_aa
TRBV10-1 CASRDRVQPQHF
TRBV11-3 CASSKTGGGSPLHF
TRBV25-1 CASSVQGARTGYGYTF
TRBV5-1 CASSLDRTDGGYTF
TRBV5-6 CASSLSLWNTEAFF
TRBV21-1 CASSKDRDTNQPQHF
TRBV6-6 CASSYLGAVRSLHF
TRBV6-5 CASSSVGEGTEAFF
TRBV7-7 CASSLARGVDSYEQYF
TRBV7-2 CASSYRGNSPLHF
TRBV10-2 CASGQGSSGAFF
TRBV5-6 CASSPGGYGYTF
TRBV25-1 CASSDSRPRQETQYF
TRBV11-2 CASSSLQGSSYNEQFF
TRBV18 CASSPSRVMNTEAFF
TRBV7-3 CASSRERGTGNEQFF
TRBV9 CASSVGSRQITGELFF
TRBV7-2 CASSLQGGPQHF
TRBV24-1 CATRAGTEQYF
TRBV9 CASSPIRRASGGTSTDTQYF
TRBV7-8 CASSFDSGTGGREQYF
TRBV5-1 CASSLGDSANYGYTF
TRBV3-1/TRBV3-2 CASSQDDSWGPKNIQYF
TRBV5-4 CASSPSGAGGETQYF
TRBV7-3 CASSLTAGRETQYF
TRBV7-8 CASSPGDRGTYGYTF
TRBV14 CASSHVDSYGYTF
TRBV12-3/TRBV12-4 CASSPYQGEQYF
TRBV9 CASSPRLAGFQETQYF
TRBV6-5 CASSLLAGGPDEQFF
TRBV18 CASSWENQETQYF
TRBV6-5 CASSSGGTQYF
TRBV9 CASSVAVGGTGELFF
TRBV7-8 CASSIGTGYGYTF
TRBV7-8 CASSRGGETQYF
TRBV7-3 CASSLMPSGVNTGELFF
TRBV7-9 CASTSRLAGSTDTQYF
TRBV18 CASSPLGAGAVPYEQYF
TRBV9 CASSVEKSGGDTGELFF
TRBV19 CASWRGGSGTEAFF
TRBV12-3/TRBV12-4 CASSWAGGQPQHF
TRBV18 CASSPPGQSSYNSPLHF
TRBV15 CATSAASLANYGYTF
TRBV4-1 CASSQGEGDYEQYF
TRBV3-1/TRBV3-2 CASSLQGDYGYTF
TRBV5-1 CASSATGGAEQFF